This TCR beta chain was captured by sequencing in a study of T cells in Graves' hyperthyroidism and ophthalmopathy. Study-wide results and limits: Blood shared most expanded thyroid clonotypes above 0.001. A 13 V-J signature model discriminated ophthalmopathy versus stable hyperthyroidism.

V lost 8 bases and J 5 bases, leaving 21 bases between the germline ends. Per the germline V gene, CDR1 is SGHAT and CDR2 is FQNNGV. The CDR3 consists of 15 residues. The study left out patients who had uncontrolled infection, other autoimmune disease, pregnancy or lactation. About this clonotype itself: Antigen unknown.

TCR beta CDR3 regions were amplified from RNA transcripts. Primed by the HTBI set, a first-round RT-PCR was run on the TCR CDR3. Using its own MiXCR run on the multiplex PCR reads, TCRdb lists one record per CDR3 protein. This repertoire shows over 650,000 distinct CDR3 sequences, less than 45% found once; its top ten account for approximately 7.2%. The chain recombines TRBV11-2 with TRBJ1-1; D might be TRBD1 (5 bases). This TCR was sampled from an adult man with Graves' disease, either hyperthyroidism or ophthalmopathy (not recorded which). Input material: peripheral blood or thyroid tissue (not recorded which). CDR3 protein: CASSPPTGGRTEAFF. The CDR3 coding sequence is TGTGCCAGCTCACCACCTACAGGCGGGCGGACTGAAGCTTTCTTT. Combining the CDR3 with reference TRBV11-2 and TRBJ1-1 gives the whole variable domain EAGVAQSPRYKIIEKRQSVAFWCNPISGHATLYWYQQILGQGPKLLIQFQNNGVVDDSQLPKDRFSAERLKGVDSTLKIQPAKLEDSAVYLCASSPPTGGRTEAFFGQGTRLTVV.